A single sample is the source of the 20 T cell receptor beta chains below, sequenced in a study of post-analysis software for immune sequencing data. Unique molecular identifiers were carried by the TCR beta cDNA libraries. TCRdb independently ran MiXCR on the PCR reads; one entry per CDR3 protein. The data show 600,000 to 700,000 distinct CDR3 sequences, over 45% seen once. No antigen has been assigned to these receptors. Points from the study as a whole: Higher frequency in patients than in controls was seen for five TRBV segments, with TRBV5-6, TRBV5-1 and TRBV20-1 among them.

The sequenced sample was blood. The receptors were gathered from a girl aged 2 to 9 with multiple sclerosis.

A few counts support this clonotype. The V call is TRBV12-3 or TRBV12-4, the J call TRBJ1-2; perhaps TRBD1 as D (5 bases). V was trimmed by 2 bases and J by 3 bases, leaving 10 bases between them. The CDR3 sequence is 14 residues long. CDR3 bases: TGTGCCAGCAGTTTATCGGCGACAGACTATGGCTACACCTTC. Protein product: CASSLSATDYGYTF.

To note about this clonotype: One end of the junction is discordant with germline, which a read error may explain. The chain carries TRBV10-3 and TRBJ2-7; D gene ambiguous. The CDR3 consists of 12 residues. Germline CDR1 is ENHRY and CDR2 is SYGVKD. The CDR3 DNA reads TGTGCCATCAGTGACCGCAACTACAAGCAGTACTTC. Translation gives CAISDRNYKQYF.

This clonotype showed up just a few times. The chain uses TRBV11-2 and TRBJ2-1; D is uncertain. In germline, CDR1 is SGHAT, CDR2 FQNNGV. The CDR3 loop spans 14 amino acids. Trimming took 4 bases from V and 10 from J, leaving 17 bases between them. The CDR3 nucleotides are TGTGCCAGCAGCTCACCTTGGATGCCCCACGAGCAGTTCTTC. Translated: CASSSPWMPHEQFF.

The CDR3 sequence is CASSQPGDRASGANVLTF. Here the CDR3 DNA reads TGTGCCAGCTCCCAGCCCGGGGACAGGGCCTCTGGGGCCAACGTCCTGACTTTC. V usage is TRBV3-1 and J usage is TRBJ2-6; the match to TRBD1 covers 9 bases. Looked up from germline, CDR1 is LGHDT and CDR2 is YNNKEL (reference sequence). V shed 8 bases and J 0 bases; nucleotides not matched to a gene: 11. This CDR3 region has 18 residues.

This chain uses TRBV6-5 with TRBJ2-5, with D hard to call. CDR3 length equals 13 residues. The V gene lost 2 bases and the J gene lost 0 bases, with 4 bases spanning the gap. CDR1 is MNHEY, CDR2 SVGAGI, per germline. The DNA for the CDR3 is TGTGCCAGCAGTTACCTGGACCAAGAGACCCAGTACTTC. Encoded protein: CASSYLDQETQYF.

CDR3 protein: CASSFHSIGTDTQYF. Here the CDR3 DNA reads TGTGCCAGCAGTTTTCATAGCATAGGAACAGATACGCAGTATTTT. V usage is TRBV12-3 or TRBV12-4 and J usage is TRBJ2-3, with no clear D. There are 15 residues in the CDR3. V lost 3 bases and J lost 3, with 13 bases in between.

A few counts support this clonotype. V is TRBV5-6 and J is TRBJ2-1, with 9 bases identical to TRBD1. The CDR3 contains 15 residues. Germline trimming cut 5 bases from V and 9 bases from J; bases unmatched to any gene: 12. CDR1 and CDR2 (germline): SGHDT, YYEEEE. CDR3 nucleotides: TGTGCCAGCAGTTTCCGGGACAGGGATTTGGGTGAGCAGTTCTTC. This translates into CASSFRDRDLGEQFF.

The chain couples TRBV5-1 to TRBJ2-1; D assignment may be TRBD1 or TRBD2 (5 bases each). V was clipped by 0 bases and J by 7 bases, with 20 bases between them. Germline assignment: CDR1 SGHRS and CDR2 YFSETQ. This CDR3 comprises 17 residues. CDR3: CASSLALGTPSGNEQFF. CDR3 nucleotide sequence: TGCGCCAGCAGCTTGGCCCTCGGGACGCCGAGTGGGAATGAGCAGTTCTTC.

V usage is TRBV28 and J usage is TRBJ2-7, with D maybe TRBD2 (5 bases). Looked up from germline, CDR1 is MDHEN and CDR2 is SYDVKM. CDR3 length equals 14 residues. The V gene lost 2 bases and the J gene lost 5 bases, with 13 bases spanning the gap. CDR3 nucleotide sequence: TGTGCCAGCAGTTTAACTAGGGCGGCGAACGAGCAGTACTTC. Its translation: CASSLTRAANEQYF.

This chain uses TRBV29-1 with TRBJ2-1, with 7 bases fitting TRBD2. The CDR3 is 13 amino acids. Per the germline V gene, CDR1 is SQVTM and CDR2 is ANQGSEA. V lost 7 bases, J lost 6 bases, and 9 bases stayed unmatched. The CDR3 sequence: CSACLGGFNEQFF. CDR3 nucleotides: TGCAGCGCCTGTCTGGGGGGGTTCAATGAGCAGTTCTTC.

This clonotype was counted a single time. The chain employs TRBV20-1 and TRBJ2-1; TRBD1 might be the D (5 bases). Trimming cost V 6 bases and J 7 bases, with 16 bases left between them. Germline CDR1 reads DFQATT; CDR2 reads SNEGSKA (reference sequence). This CDR3 comprises 13 residues. The CDR3 reads CSANSGRVNEQFF. In DNA, the CDR3 is TGCAGTGCCAACTCGGGCAGGGTTAATGAGCAGTTCTTC.

The chain employs TRBV5-1 and TRBJ2-1; D is uncertain. Trimming left V 2 bases short and J 6 bases short, with 6 bases between. Germline V gene data show CDR1 as SGHRS and CDR2 as YFSETQ. The CDR3 sequence is 12 residues long. CDR3 loop: CASSFNVNEQFF. DNA of the CDR3: TGCGCCAGCAGCTTCAACGTCAATGAGCAGTTCTTC.

CDR3 region: CSVEARGERYGYTF. The CDR3, as DNA: TGCAGCGTTGAGGCCCGGGGGGAGCGGTATGGCTACACCTTC. The chain carries TRBV29-1 and TRBJ1-2; the D gene is possibly TRBD1 (5 bases). The CDR3 length is 14 residues. Germline CDR1 SQVTM, CDR2 ANQGSEA. V lost 3 bases, J lost 5 bases, and 16 bases lay in between.

A few counts support this clonotype. As DNA, the CDR3 is TGTGCCAGCAGCTTTTCAGGGGATAATGAGCAGTTCTTC. Its translation: CASSFSGDNEQFF. The J gene is TRBJ2-1, the V gene TRBV7-2; weak D call: TRBD1 (6 bases). V was cut by 3 bases and J by 7 bases, with 10 bases left in between. The length of the CDR3 is 13 residues. The germline CDR1 and CDR2 sequences are SGHTA and FQGNSA.

V and J are TRBV7-9 and TRBJ2-7; 9 bases align to TRBD1. Per germline, CDR1 SEHNR and CDR2 FQNEAQ (reference sequence). CDR3 length: 16 amino acids. V dropped 5 bases and J dropped 3; count of bases not matched to a gene: 11. The chain's CDR3 is CASSPPVDRGGYEQYF. CDR3 in DNA: TGTGCCAGCAGCCCCCCCGTTGACAGGGGGGGCTACGAGCAGTACTTC.

CDR3 loop: CSAREYNEQFF. CDR3 nucleotide sequence: TGCAGTGCTAGGGAGTACAATGAGCAGTTCTTC. The chain is built from TRBV20-1 and TRBJ2-1, with D unresolved. Germline values: CDR1 DFQATT, CDR2 SNEGSKA (reference sequence). V dropped 3 bases and J dropped 4 bases, with 4 bases sitting between them. There are 11 residues in the CDR3.

The rearrangement links TRBV9 to TRBJ2-7; the D gene is possibly TRBD2 (7 bases). V shed 0 bases and J shed 7 bases, with 20 bases lying between them. The V gene's germline CDR1 is SGDLS and CDR2 YYNGEE. This CDR3 spans 16 amino acids. As DNA, the CDR3 is TGTGCCAGCAGCGTAGGATCTGCGGGGGCTTACAATGAGCAGTACTTC. Amino acids: CASSVGSAGAYNEQYF.

The CDR3 loop is CSARRQLGQVDAQYF. The DNA for the CDR3 is TGCAGTGCTAGACGACAACTAGGACAGGTGGATGCGCAGTATTTT. The rearrangement uses TRBV20-1 and TRBJ2-3; TRBD1 matches at 7 bases. V dropped 2 bases and J dropped 10; count of bases not matched to a gene: 15. Germline assignment: CDR1 DFQATT and CDR2 SNEGSKA (reference sequence). The CDR3 spans 15 residues.

The chain employs TRBV5-1 and TRBJ2-4; perhaps TRBD1 as D (6 bases). Germline CDR1 SGHRS, CDR2 YFSETQ. The CDR3 runs to 13 residues. The V end was cut by 6 bases, the J end by 7 bases, with 14 bases between. The CDR3 loop reads CASKGVNTNIQYF. The DNA for the CDR3 is TGCGCCAGCAAGGGGGTTAACACGAACATTCAGTACTTC.

V is TRBV6-6 and J is TRBJ2-7, with TRBD1 matching 8 bases. V shed 5 bases, J shed 5 bases, and the junction held 8 bases outside the gene matches. The V gene's germline CDR1 is MNHNY and CDR2 SVGAGI (reference sequence). The CDR3 runs to 14 residues. In nucleotides, the CDR3 is TGTGCCAGCAGTACGGACAGGGAAAGGAACGAGCAGTACTTC. As protein: CASSTDRERNEQYF.